The 21 T cell receptor beta chains below come from one sample, sequenced in a study of technical replicates of blood from a handful of donors (dated by TCRdb to 2015 to 2018). Libraries were made using the immunoSEQ multiplex PCR assay. Here the immuneACCESS table is served through TCRdb, limited to in-frame sequences with V and J called. Missing clones are a known gap in these copies; in checked studies unresolved V genes cover under half, and the rest lacks a known reason. This sample has some 8,900 clones in its table, and about nine tenths of those were observed once. The ten largest clones capture roughly 9.8% of the sample. Sequences were obtained from PBMCs. The receptors here all came from a human donor in good health.

In DNA form, the CDR3 reads TGTGCCAGCAAGAGCAGGGGACTAGCGGGAGGGCCCAGGACCGGGGAGCTGTTTTTT. The encoded protein is CASKSRGLAGGPRTGELFF. V usage is TRBV21-1 and J usage is TRBJ2-2; TRBD2 was called by the table and not checked on the DNA. TRBV21-1 is reported as a pseudogene. The length of the CDR3 is 19 residues.

The chain is built from TRBV5-1 and TRBJ2-2, with 8 bases matching TRBD1. The CDR3 consists of 16 residues. V lost 5 bases and J lost 1; bases outside the gene matches: 7. CDR1 and CDR2 from the germline V gene are SGHRS and YFSETQ. CDR3 sequence (DNA): TGCGCCAGCAGAATGACAGGGGCGTTGAACACCGGGGAGCTGTTTTTT. This sequence encodes CASRMTGALNTGELFF. Full variable domain (remainder filled in from reference TRBV5-1 and TRBJ2-2): KAGVTQTPRYLIKTRGQQVTLSCSPISGHRSVSWYQQTPGQGLQFLFEYFSETQRNKGNFPGRFSGRQFSNSRSEMNVSTLELGDSALYLCASRMTGALNTGELFFGEGSRLTVL.

This clone was observed a handful of times. This chain links TRBV7-2 with TRBJ1-1; D is unresolved. Germline assignment: CDR1 SGHTA and CDR2 FQGNSA. Trimming stripped 5 bases from V and 4 bases from J, with 17 bases between. The CDR3 length is 15 residues. The CDR3 is CASSPTPGTGTEAFF. As DNA, the CDR3 is TGTGCCAGCAGCCCGACCCCCGGAACGGGCACTGAAGCTTTCTTT.

This chain links TRBV6-5 with TRBJ2-7; D remains unclear. The ends were cut back, 4 bases at V and 4 bases at J, with 5 bases in the middle. The germline V gene has CDR1 MNHEY and CDR2 SVGAGI. The CDR3 extends over 11 amino acids. CDR3 sequence (DNA): TGTGCCAGCAGTTCCTTTTACGAGCAGTACTTC. The encoded protein is CASSSFYEQYF.

A few counts support this clone. The chain recombines TRBV6-5 with TRBJ1-1; D is perhaps TRBD1 (5 bases). Trimming pared 4 bases from V and 3 bases from J, leaving 12 bases between. The CDR3 consists of 14 residues. Germline-derived CDR1 and CDR2 are MNHEY and SVGAGI. The CDR3 region has the DNA TGTGCCAGCAGTTTAGACGCAGGGTACACTGAAGCTTTCTTT. Residues: CASSLDAGYTEAFF.

The CDR3 is CASTADSETQYF. For the CDR3, the DNA is TGTGCCAGCACTGCGGACTCAGAGACCCAGTACTTC. The V and J genes are TRBV6-1 and TRBJ2-5, with D perhaps TRBD2 (5 bases). With 7 bases removed from V and 4 bases from J, the gap between germline ends came to 10 bases. This CDR3 contains 12 residues. Per germline, CDR1 MNHNS and CDR2 SASEGT.

The chain is built from TRBV14 and TRBJ2-5, with D possibly TRBD1 on 6 matching bases. This CDR3 is 17 amino acids long. Trimming took 1 base from V and 5 from J, leaving 20 bases between them. In germline, CDR1 is SGHDN, CDR2 FVKESK. In nucleotides, the CDR3 is TGTGCCAGCAGCCAAGGCCCGACACAGGGTATCGAGGAGACCCAGTACTTC. It yields the protein CASSQGPTQGIEETQYF.

V usage is TRBV2 and J usage is TRBJ2-7, with D perhaps matching TRBD2 (7 bases). The V gene lost 5 bases and the J gene lost 5 bases, with 16 bases spanning the gap. Germline loops: CDR1 SNHLY, CDR2 FYNNEI. This CDR3 comprises 14 residues. The CDR3: CASSPYGGPNEQYF. The DNA of the CDR3 is TGTGCCAGCAGTCCGTACGGGGGGCCCAACGAGCAGTACTTC.

V gene TRBV28 combines with J gene TRBJ2-6; TRBD1 agrees at 8 bases. CDR3 size: 18 residues. Germline-derived CDR1 and CDR2 are MDHEN and SYDVKM. V gave up 4 bases and J gave up 2 bases; unmatched junction bases: 10. CDR3 amino acids: CASSSPTGAAAGANVLTF. In DNA, the CDR3 is TGTGCCAGCAGTTCCCCGACAGGGGCCGCAGCTGGGGCCAACGTCCTGACTTTC.

The J gene is TRBJ2-7, the V gene TRBV5-4; TRBD2 matches at 11 bases. CDR1 SGHNT and CDR2 YYREEE come from the germline V gene (reference sequence). The trim removed 0 bases at V and 8 bases at J, leaving 4 bases unmatched. The CDR3 is made up of 14 amino acids. CDR3 sequence (DNA): TGTGCCAGCAGCTTGGAACTAGCGGGAGATAAGCAGTACTTC. Its protein is CASSLELAGDKQYF.

The rearrangement links TRBV7-9 to TRBJ2-1, with D tentatively TRBD2 (6 bases). The V gene lost 1 base and the J gene lost 9 bases, with 16 bases spanning the gap. This CDR3 region has 15 residues. Germline assignment: CDR1 SEHNR and CDR2 FQNEAQ (reference sequence). The CDR3 DNA reads TGTGCCAGCAGCTTAGGAGGGACTCTTCAGGGTGAGCAGTTCTTC. Residues: CASSLGGTLQGEQFF.

There are a few counts of this clone. This chain joins TRBV10-2 and TRBJ1-1, with 10 nucleotides matching TRBD1. Germline V gene lookup returns CDR1 WSHSY and CDR2 SAAADI. V lost 3 bases, J lost 5 bases, and 6 bases stayed unmatched. The CDR3 runs to 15 residues. The CDR3 DNA is TGCGCCAGCAGTGACCTATGGACAGGGGGGACTGAAGCTTTCTTT. This translates into CASSDLWTGGTEAFF.

The V and J genes are TRBV7-6 and TRBJ2-7; 7 bases agree with TRBD1. The CDR3 is made up of 13 amino acids. The ends lost 1 base at V and 6 bases at J; junction bases unmatched: 3. Germline V gene lookup returns CDR1 SGHVS and CDR2 FNYEAQ. In DNA, the CDR3 is TGTGCCAGCAGCTTAGACAGGGGCGGCGAGCAGTACTTC. Translated, it gives CASSLDRGGEQYF.

The rearrangement uses TRBV7-2 and TRBJ1-1; 8 bases line up with TRBD1. V lost 5 bases, J lost 10 bases, and 6 bases stayed unmatched. Per germline, CDR1 SGHTA and CDR2 FQGNSA. The CDR3 spans 12 residues. The CDR3 DNA reads TGTGCCAGCAGCCCCAGGACAGGGATAGCTTTCTTT. Amino acids: CASSPRTGIAFF.

This rearrangement joins TRBV10-3 to TRBJ2-7, with 14 bases aligning to TRBD2. The CDR3 covers 16 residues. Trimming at V came to 3 bases and at J to 4 bases, leaving 5 bases not matched to a gene. In germline, CDR1 is ENHRY, CDR2 SYGVKD. The CDR3: CAISDPGLAGVYEQYF. The DNA for the CDR3 is TGTGCCATCAGTGACCCGGGACTAGCGGGAGTTTACGAGCAGTACTTC.

The V gene is TRBV5-6, the J gene TRBJ2-7, with TRBD1 matching 8 bases. V gave up 4 bases and J gave up 2 bases; unmatched junction bases: 8. Germline V lookup: CDR1 SGHDT, CDR2 YYEEEE. The CDR3 has 15 residues. The CDR3 region is CASSRGQDRPYEQYF. The CDR3 DNA is TGTGCCAGCAGCAGGGGACAGGATAGACCCTACGAGCAGTACTTC.

The chain recombines TRBV5-1 with TRBJ1-1, with D unclear. The CDR3 loop spans 14 amino acids. Trimming left V 4 bases short and J 0 bases short, with 10 bases between. Germline CDR1 and CDR2: SGHRS and YFSETQ. For the CDR3, the DNA is TGCGCCAGCAGCCCTACGGGGATGAACACTGAAGCTTTCTTT. Its translation: CASSPTGMNTEAFF. The full variable domain, completed using reference TRBV5-1 and TRBJ1-1, is KAGVTQTPRYLIKTRGQQVTLSCSPISGHRSVSWYQQTPGQGLQFLFEYFSETQRNKGNFPGRFSGRQFSNSRSEMNVSTLELGDSALYLCASSPTGMNTEAFFGQGTRLTVV.

Written as DNA, the CDR3 is TGTGCCAGCTGGAGGCCGGATCAGCCCCAGCATTTT. Translation gives CASWRPDQPQHF. The chain employs TRBV27 and TRBJ1-5; unclear D gene. The V and J ends lost 8 bases and 5 bases respectively, with 10 bases between them. The CDR3 contains 12 residues. The germline CDR1 and CDR2 sequences are MNHEY and SMNVEV (reference sequence).

V usage is TRBV18 and J usage is TRBJ1-3, with a tentative D call TRBD1 (5 bases). Germline assignment: CDR1 KGHSH and CDR2 LQKENI. Between the trimmed V and J ends, which lost 4 bases and 0 bases, there was a span of 7 bases. There are 14 residues in the CDR3. CDR3 nucleotides: TGTGCCAGCTCACTCGACAGCTCTGGAAACACCATATATTTT. The encoded protein is CASSLDSSGNTIYF.

V gene TRBV7-3 combines with J gene TRBJ2-5, with 7 nucleotides matching TRBD1. V shed 5 bases, J shed 4 bases, and the junction held 16 bases outside the gene matches. The CDR3 runs 17 residues. Germline V CDR1 and CDR2: SGHTA, FQGTGA. CDR3 sequence (DNA): TGTGCCAGCAGCCCCAGAGGGCACACAGGGGAAGGAGAGACCCAGTACTTC. This translates into CASSPRGHTGEGETQYF.

The V and J genes are TRBV6-1 and TRBJ2-5, with D hard to call. The CDR3 is made up of 13 amino acids. Trimming removed 7 bases at V and 4 bases at J, with 13 bases between. CDR1 and CDR2 from the germline V gene are MNHNS and SASEGT. The CDR3 is CASTTTWAETQYF. In DNA form, the CDR3 reads TGTGCCAGCACTACGACCTGGGCAGAGACCCAGTACTTC.